One sample yielded the 21 T cell receptor beta chains listed below, sequenced in a study of blood T cell repertoires in COVID-19 (dated by TCRdb to about 2020). Library prep was done by the immunoSEQ multiplex PCR assay. The table comes from immuneACCESS by way of TCRdb, which keeps in-frame sequences with V and J called. Part of the clones is missing from these tables; in studies checked, under half for an unresolved V gene and the rest for unknown reasons. For this sample there are approximately 290,000 clones; approximately 83% appear just once. More than 3.5% of the sample lies in the top ten. The sequenced sample was PBMCs or T cells enriched from blood (not recorded which). All receptors derive from a woman aged 25 to 39 who had recovered from COVID-19.

This chain connects TRBV19 to TRBJ2-2; D gene unclear. Germline CDR1 and CDR2: LNHDA and SQIVND (reference sequence). This CDR3 spans 14 amino acids. V was pared by 4 bases and J by 5 bases, with 11 bases between. In nucleotides, the CDR3 is TGTGCCAGTAGTACCAATGATAGAACCGGGGAGCTGTTTTTT. The encoded protein is CASSTNDRTGELFF.

This clone has only a few counts. CDR3 sequence: CASSLGTVSGANVLTF. As DNA, the CDR3 is TGTGCCAGCAGTTTAGGGACAGTCTCTGGGGCCAACGTCCTGACTTTC. The J gene is TRBJ2-6, the V gene TRBV28, with 7 nucleotides matching TRBD1. CDR1 and CDR2 (germline): MDHEN, SYDVKM. CDR3 length: 16 amino acids. V was clipped by 2 bases and J by 0 bases; unmatched bases: 1. The whole variable domain, filled in from reference TRBV28 and TRBJ2-6, reads DVKVTQSSRYLVKRTGEKVFLECVQDMDHENMFWYRQDPGLGLRLIYFSYDVKMKEKGDIPEGYSVSREKKERFSLILESASTNQTSMYLCASSLGTVSGANVLTFGAGSRLTVL.

The rearrangement joins TRBV28 to TRBJ2-6, with TRBD2 as a possible D gene (5 bases). V was trimmed by 5 bases and J by 2 bases, leaving 10 bases between them. The germline V gene has CDR1 MDHEN and CDR2 SYDVKM. CDR3 length equals 15 residues. The chain's CDR3 is CASSTLRAGANVLTF. The CDR3 DNA reads as TGTGCCAGCAGTACCCTGAGGGCTGGGGCCAACGTCCTGACTTTC.

This clone is a singleton in its sample. The chain joins TRBV7-6 to TRBJ2-2, with D uncertain. The V end lost 0 bases, the J end lost 1 base, and 6 bases lay between the germline ends. The CDR3 consists of 15 residues. CDR1 and CDR2 from the germline V gene are SGHVS and FNYEAQ. The CDR3 region has the DNA TGTGCCAGCAGCTTAGCGCGACAGAACACCGGGGAGCTGTTTTTT. This translates into CASSLARQNTGELFF.

V gene TRBV6-1 combines with J gene TRBJ1-1; D is possibly TRBD1 (5 bases). The CDR3 totals 12 residues. Germline V gives CDR1 MNHNS, CDR2 SASEGT. V shed 2 bases and J shed 4 bases, with 5 bases lying between them. The CDR3 loop reads CASSEQGTEAFF. The CDR3 DNA sequence: TGTGCCAGCAGTGAACAGGGCACTGAAGCTTTCTTT.

The sample holds a few counts of this clone. The chain combines TRBV6-5 with TRBJ1-1, with TRBD1 as a possible D gene (5 bases). V lost 2 bases and J lost 7, with 11 bases in between. CDR3 length: 13 amino acids. The V gene's germline CDR1 is MNHEY and CDR2 SVGAGI. The CDR3 DNA reads TGTGCCAGCAGTTACGTCAGGGAGGTTGAAGCTTTCTTT. Protein: CASSYVREVEAFF.

The rearrangement links TRBV7-9 to TRBJ2-3, with TRBD2 matching 10 bases. Trimming took 4 bases from V and 4 from J; bases not matched to a gene: 5. Germline V CDR1 and CDR2: SEHNR, FQNEAQ (reference sequence). This CDR3 has 15 residues. CDR3 nucleotide sequence: TGTGCCAGCAGCTCACTAGCGGGGATGTCAGATACGCAGTATTTT. Protein sequence: CASSSLAGMSDTQYF.

This rearrangement joins TRBV20-1 to TRBJ2-5, with D possibly matching TRBD2 (5 bases). The CDR3 spans 10 residues. Germline lookup yields CDR1 DFQATT and CDR2 SNEGSKA (reference sequence). V dropped 6 bases and J dropped 7 bases, with 9 bases sitting between them. CDR3 in amino acids: CSASGGTQYF. The CDR3 DNA reads as TGCAGTGCCAGCGGAGGGACCCAGTACTTC.

The chain combines TRBV6-5 with TRBJ1-6, with TRBD1 matching 8 bases. The CDR3 length is 15 residues. Germline lookup yields CDR1 MNHEY and CDR2 SVGAGI. V shed 8 bases and J 4 bases; nucleotides not matched to a gene: 7. As DNA, the CDR3 is TGTGCCAGCCAGGACAGGGAGGTGTATAATTCACCCCTCCACTTT. Residues: CASQDREVYNSPLHF.

This chain connects TRBV2 to TRBJ2-1; 8 nucleotides match TRBD2. Germline V CDR1 and CDR2: SNHLY, FYNNEI. V was pared by 5 bases and J by 4 bases, with 13 bases of the junction left unmatched. The CDR3 sequence is 17 residues long. The CDR3 is CASSRFAVRGGYNEQFF. The CDR3 DNA follows: TGTGCCAGCAGTCGTTTCGCGGTACGGGGGGGATACAATGAGCAGTTCTTC.

V and J are TRBV4-1 and TRBJ1-1; D unresolved. V lost 5 bases and J lost 6, with 13 bases in between. The germline V gene has CDR1 MGHRA and CDR2 YSYEKL. This CDR3 comprises 13 residues. The CDR3, as DNA: TGCGCCAGCAGCTCGCAGTTGGGCGCTGAAGCTTTCTTT. Its translation is CASSSQLGAEAFF.

The chain combines TRBV5-1 with TRBJ2-3; 10 bases match TRBD2. CDR1 and CDR2 (germline): SGHRS, YFSETQ. J lost 4 bases, V lost 2 bases, and 4 bases had no gene match. This CDR3 has 15 amino acids. CDR3 in DNA: TGCGCCAGCAGCTTCCTAGCGGGGGCCCCAGATACGCAGTATTTT. It yields the protein CASSFLAGAPDTQYF. Looking up the rest from reference TRBV5-1 and TRBJ2-3 gives the full variable domain: KAGVTQTPRYLIKTRGQQVTLSCSPISGHRSVSWYQQTPGQGLQFLFEYFSETQRNKGNFPGRFSGRQFSNSRSEMNVSTLELGDSALYLCASSFLAGAPDTQYFGPGTRLTVL.

The chain joins TRBV15 to TRBJ1-2, with D perhaps matching TRBD1 (6 bases). V was trimmed by 1 base and J by 6 bases, leaving 12 bases between them. This CDR3 spans 14 amino acids. CDR1 and CDR2 from the germline V gene are LNHNV and YYDKDF (reference sequence). CDR3 DNA: TGTGCCACCAGCAGAGGAGGGGGTACTCATGGCTACACCTTC. Protein sequence: CATSRGGGTHGYTF.

The chain is built from TRBV6-1 and TRBJ1-3; perhaps TRBD1 as D (6 bases). V lost 3 bases and J 3 bases, leaving 15 bases between the germline ends. The CDR3 extends over 16 amino acids. Looked up from germline, CDR1 is MNHNS and CDR2 is SASEGT. CDR3 loop: CASSEGSGANGNTIYF. In DNA, the CDR3 is TGTGCCAGCAGTGAGGGATCAGGGGCAAATGGAAACACCATATATTTT.

The CDR3 is CASSFHQELEFF. The CDR3 bases are TGTGCCAGCAGTTTTCATCAGGAATTGGAGTTCTTC. The J gene is TRBJ2-1, the V gene TRBV28; D gene ambiguous. This CDR3 has 12 amino acids. V was clipped by 3 bases and J by 14 bases, with 14 bases between them. CDR1 is MDHEN and CDR2 is SYDVKM in the germline V gene.

The chain carries TRBV5-6 and TRBJ2-7, with 7 bases fitting TRBD1. CDR1 and CDR2 from the germline V gene are SGHDT and YYEEEE. Losses at the gene ends were 3 bases for V and 2 bases for J; bases not matched to a gene: 5. This CDR3 is built from 14 residues. DNA of the CDR3: TGTGCCAGCAGCTGGGACAGTTCGGCCTACGAGCAGTACTTC. This gives the protein CASSWDSSAYEQYF.

The CDR3 here is CAIPLGGNSPLHF. CDR3 bases: TGTGCCATTCCACTGGGGGGTAATTCACCCCTCCACTTT. The rearrangement links TRBV9 to TRBJ1-6; D may be TRBD1 (5 bases). Trimming pared 9 bases from V and 6 bases from J, leaving 13 bases between. This CDR3 is 13 amino acids long. In germline, CDR1 is SGDLS, CDR2 YYNGEE. The whole variable domain, remainder taken from reference TRBV9 and TRBJ1-6, is DSGVTQTPKHLITATGQRVTLRCSPRSGDLSVYWYQQSLDQGLQFLIQYYNGEERAKGNILERFSAQQFPDLHSELNLSSLELGDSALYFCAIPLGGNSPLHFGNGTRLTVT.

This chain joins TRBV10-1 and TRBJ2-1, with 9 bases identical to TRBD1. V shed 4 bases and J 3 bases; nucleotides not matched to a gene: 4. CDR3 length: 15 residues. CDR1 and CDR2 (germline): WNHNN, SYGVQD (reference sequence). As DNA, the CDR3 is TGCGCCAGCAGTGGACAGGGGGGCGGCTACAATGAGCAGTTCTTC. It encodes CASSGQGGGYNEQFF.

The CDR3 DNA reads as TGTGCCAGCAGCACCGGGGGGAACGGGGAGCTGTTTTTT. It translates to CASSTGGNGELFF. The chain carries TRBV7-9 and TRBJ2-2, with TRBD2 matching 7 bases. This CDR3 has 13 amino acids. CDR1 is SEHNR and CDR2 is FQNEAQ in the germline V gene (reference sequence). After removal of 5 bases from V and 7 bases from J, the junction contained 4 bases not matched to a gene.

This chain uses TRBV28 with TRBJ1-1; D gene ambiguous. The germline V and J ends were trimmed by 3 bases and 0 bases, with 8 bases remaining between them. The CDR3 has 14 residues. The V gene's germline CDR1 is MDHEN and CDR2 SYDVKM. CDR3 coding DNA: TGTGCCAGCAGTTTGAGACTTATGAACACTGAAGCTTTCTTT. Translating it yields CASSLRLMNTEAFF.

The chain carries TRBV24-1 and TRBJ1-2; 8 bases align to TRBD1. This CDR3 comprises 16 residues. V dropped 2 bases and J dropped 4; count of bases not matched to a gene: 8. Germline V gene sequence: CDR1 KGHDR, CDR2 SFDVKD. The CDR3 is CATSDYNSQGAYGYTF. CDR3 DNA sequence: TGTGCCACCAGTGATTATAATTCCCAGGGGGCCTATGGCTACACCTTC.